This paragraph covers one TCR beta chain sequence. Trimming removed 0 bases from V and 3 bases from J, with 15 bases in between. This CDR3 spans 16 amino acids. In germline, CDR1 is SGHRS, CDR2 YFSETQ. The entry originates in a study of CD8+ T cells in alopecia areata. Turning to the study itself: Twice a day, 5 to 10 mg of oral tofacitinib was administered to treated patients.

Sorting of PBMCs yielded the CD4+ and CD8+ T cells. RNA extraction and reverse transcription yielded cDNA as sequencing template. Clones were read by immunoSEQ multiplex PCR, and TCRdb kept only the in-frame ones, dropping some. The table shows about 150,000 clones, with about 60% occurring only once. This material consisted of CD4+ T cells sorted from blood, taken at week 0. The receptor's source is a human donor with alopecia areata. The chain recombines TRBV5-1 with TRBJ2-5, with D perhaps TRBD1 (6 bases). CDR3 DNA sequence: TGCGCCAGCAGCTTGGCGGGACATTTTACCAAAGAGACCCAGTACTTC. This codes for CASSLAGHFTKETQYF.